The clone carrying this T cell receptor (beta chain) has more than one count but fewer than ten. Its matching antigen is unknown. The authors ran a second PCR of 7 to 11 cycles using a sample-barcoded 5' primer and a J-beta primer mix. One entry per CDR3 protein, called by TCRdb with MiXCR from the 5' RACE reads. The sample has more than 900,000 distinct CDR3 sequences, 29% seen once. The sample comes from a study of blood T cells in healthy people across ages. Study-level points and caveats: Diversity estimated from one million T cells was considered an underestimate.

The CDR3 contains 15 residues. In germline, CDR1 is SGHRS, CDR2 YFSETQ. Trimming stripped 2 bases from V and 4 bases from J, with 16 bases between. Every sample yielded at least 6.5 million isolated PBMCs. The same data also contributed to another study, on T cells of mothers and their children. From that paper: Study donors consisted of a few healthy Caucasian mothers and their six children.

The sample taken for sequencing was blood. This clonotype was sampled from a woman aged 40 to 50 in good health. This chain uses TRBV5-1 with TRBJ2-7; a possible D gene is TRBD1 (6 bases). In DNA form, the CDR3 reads TGCGCCAGCAGCTTCCCCGAGACAGGCCAATACGAGCAGTACTTC. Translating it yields CASSFPETGQYEQYF.